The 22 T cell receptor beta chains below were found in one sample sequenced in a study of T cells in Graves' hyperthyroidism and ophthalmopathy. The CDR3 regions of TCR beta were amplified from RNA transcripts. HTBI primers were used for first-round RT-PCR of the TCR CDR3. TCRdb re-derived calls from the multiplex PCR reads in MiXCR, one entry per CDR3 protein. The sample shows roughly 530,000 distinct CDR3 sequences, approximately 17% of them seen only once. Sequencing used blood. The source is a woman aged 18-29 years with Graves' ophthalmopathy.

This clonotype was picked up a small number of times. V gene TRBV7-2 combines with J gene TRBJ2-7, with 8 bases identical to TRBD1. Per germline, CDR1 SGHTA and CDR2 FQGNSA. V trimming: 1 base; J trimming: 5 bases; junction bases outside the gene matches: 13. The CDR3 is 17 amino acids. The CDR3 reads CASSLGPRDRRTHEQYF. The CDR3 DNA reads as TGTGCCAGCAGCTTAGGCCCCCGGGACAGGAGGACCCACGAGCAGTACTTC.

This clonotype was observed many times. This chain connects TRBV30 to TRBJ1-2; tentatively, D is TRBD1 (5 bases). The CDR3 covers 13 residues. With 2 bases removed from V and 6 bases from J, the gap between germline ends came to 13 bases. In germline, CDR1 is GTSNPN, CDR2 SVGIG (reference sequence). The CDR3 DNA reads TGTGCCTGGAGTCCGGGACGGTTCGATGGCTACACCTTC. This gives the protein CAWSPGRFDGYTF.

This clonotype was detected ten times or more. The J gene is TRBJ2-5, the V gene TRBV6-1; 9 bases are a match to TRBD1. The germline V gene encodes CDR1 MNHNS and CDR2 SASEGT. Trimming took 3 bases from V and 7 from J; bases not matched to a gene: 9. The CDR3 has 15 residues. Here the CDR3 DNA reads TGTGCCAGCAGTGACGGGACAGGGCTCGTGGGGACCCAGTACTTC. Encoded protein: CASSDGTGLVGTQYF.

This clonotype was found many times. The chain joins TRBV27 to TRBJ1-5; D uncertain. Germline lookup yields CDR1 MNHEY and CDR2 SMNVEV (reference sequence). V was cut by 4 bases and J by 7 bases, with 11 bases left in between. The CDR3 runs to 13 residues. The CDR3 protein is CASSYGEGQPQHF. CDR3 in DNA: TGTGCCAGCAGTTACGGGGAAGGGCAGCCCCAGCATTTT.

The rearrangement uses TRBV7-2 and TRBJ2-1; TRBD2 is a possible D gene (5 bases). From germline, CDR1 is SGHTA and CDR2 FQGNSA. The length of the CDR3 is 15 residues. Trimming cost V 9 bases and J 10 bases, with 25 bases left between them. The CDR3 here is CASSLSGFSVEEQFF. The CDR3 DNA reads TGTGCCAGTAGTTTATCTGGATTTAGCGTGGAGGAGCAGTTCTTC.

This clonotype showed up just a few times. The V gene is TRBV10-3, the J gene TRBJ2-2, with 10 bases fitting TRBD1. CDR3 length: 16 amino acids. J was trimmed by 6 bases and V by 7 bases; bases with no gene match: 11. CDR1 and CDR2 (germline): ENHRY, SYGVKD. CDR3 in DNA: TGTGCCATCAAGCCGGGACAGGGGATTTCTTCCGGGGAGCTGTTTTTT. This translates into CAIKPGQGISSGELFF.

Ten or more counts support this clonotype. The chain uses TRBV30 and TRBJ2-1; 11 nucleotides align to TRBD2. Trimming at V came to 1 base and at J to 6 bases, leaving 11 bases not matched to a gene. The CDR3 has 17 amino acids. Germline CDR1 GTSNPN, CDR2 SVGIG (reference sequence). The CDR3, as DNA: TGTGCCTGGAGTGCCCGTTTACAACTAGCGGGGGCCAATGAGCAGTTCTTC. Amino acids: CAWSARLQLAGANEQFF.

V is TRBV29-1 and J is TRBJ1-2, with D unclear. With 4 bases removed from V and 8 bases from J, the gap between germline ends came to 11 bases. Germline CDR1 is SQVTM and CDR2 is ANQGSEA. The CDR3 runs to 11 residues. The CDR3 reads CSVGEGLGYTF. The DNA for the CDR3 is TGCAGCGTTGGGGAGGGATTAGGCTACACCTTC. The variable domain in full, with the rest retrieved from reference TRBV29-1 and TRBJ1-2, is SAVISQKPSRDICQRGTSLTIQCQVDSQVTMMFWYRQQPGQSLTLIATANQGSEATYESGFVIDKFPISRPNLTFSTLTVSNMSPEDSSIYLCSVGEGLGYTFGSGTRLTVV.

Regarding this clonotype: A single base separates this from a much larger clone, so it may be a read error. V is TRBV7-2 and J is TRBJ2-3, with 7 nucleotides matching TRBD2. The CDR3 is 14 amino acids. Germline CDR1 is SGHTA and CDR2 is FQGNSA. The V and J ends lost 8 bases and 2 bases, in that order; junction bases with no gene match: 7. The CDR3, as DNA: TGTGCCAGCGGCCCGCTAGCGGCCACAGATACGCAGTATTTT. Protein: CASGPLAATDTQYF. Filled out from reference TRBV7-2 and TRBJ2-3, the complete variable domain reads GAGVSQSPSNKVTEKGKDVELRCDPISGHTALYWYRQSLGQGLEFLIYFQGNSAPDKSGLPSDRFSAERTGGSVSTLTIQRTQQEDSAVYLCASGPLAATDTQYFGPGTRLTVL.

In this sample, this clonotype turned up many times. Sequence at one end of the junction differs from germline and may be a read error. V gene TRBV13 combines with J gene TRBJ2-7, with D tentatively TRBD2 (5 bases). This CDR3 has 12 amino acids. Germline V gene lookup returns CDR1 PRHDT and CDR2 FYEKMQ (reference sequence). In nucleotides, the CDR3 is TGTGCCAGCAGATTAGGGAGCAACGAGCAGTACTTC. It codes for CASRLGSNEQYF. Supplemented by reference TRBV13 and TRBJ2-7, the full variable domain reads AAGVIQSPRHLIKEKRETATLKCYPIPRHDTVYWYQQGPGQDPQFLISFYEKMQSDKGSIPDRFSAQQFSDYHSELNMSSLELGDSALYFCASRLGSNEQYFGPGTRLTVT.

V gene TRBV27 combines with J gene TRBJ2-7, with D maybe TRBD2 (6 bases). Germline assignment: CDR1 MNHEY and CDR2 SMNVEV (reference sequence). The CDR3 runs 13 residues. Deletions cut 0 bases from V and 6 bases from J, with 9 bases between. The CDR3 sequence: CASSLSGDFEQYF. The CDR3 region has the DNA TGTGCCAGCAGTTTATCGGGGGACTTCGAGCAGTACTTC.

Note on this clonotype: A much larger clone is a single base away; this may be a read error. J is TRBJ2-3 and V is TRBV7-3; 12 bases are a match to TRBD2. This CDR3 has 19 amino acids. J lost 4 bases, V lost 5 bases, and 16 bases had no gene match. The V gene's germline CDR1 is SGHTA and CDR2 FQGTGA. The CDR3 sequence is CASSPPGGGLAGPADTQYF. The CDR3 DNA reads TGTGCCAGCAGCCCCCCCGGGGGTGGACTAGCGGGACCCGCAGATACGCAGTATTTT.

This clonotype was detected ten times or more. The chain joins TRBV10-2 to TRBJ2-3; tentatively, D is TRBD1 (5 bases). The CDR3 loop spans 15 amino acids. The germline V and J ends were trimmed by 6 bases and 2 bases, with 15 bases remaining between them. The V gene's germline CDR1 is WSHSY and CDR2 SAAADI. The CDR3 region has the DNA TGCGCCAGCAGGAAACAGGTCAGGGCCACAGATACGCAGTATTTT. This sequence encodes CASRKQVRATDTQYF.

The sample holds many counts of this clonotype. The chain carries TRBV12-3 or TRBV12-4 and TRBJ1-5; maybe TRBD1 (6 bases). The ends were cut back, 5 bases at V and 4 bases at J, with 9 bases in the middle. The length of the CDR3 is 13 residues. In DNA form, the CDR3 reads TGTGCCAGCAGTACAGGACAGAATCAGCCCCAGCATTTT. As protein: CASSTGQNQPQHF.

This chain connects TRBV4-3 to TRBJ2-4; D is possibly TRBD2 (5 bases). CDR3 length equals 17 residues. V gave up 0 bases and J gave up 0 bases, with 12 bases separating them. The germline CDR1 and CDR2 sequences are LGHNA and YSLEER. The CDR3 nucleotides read TGCGCCAGCAGCCAAGACTCGAGAGGGTTAGCCAAAAACATTCAGTACTTC. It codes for CASSQDSRGLAKNIQYF.

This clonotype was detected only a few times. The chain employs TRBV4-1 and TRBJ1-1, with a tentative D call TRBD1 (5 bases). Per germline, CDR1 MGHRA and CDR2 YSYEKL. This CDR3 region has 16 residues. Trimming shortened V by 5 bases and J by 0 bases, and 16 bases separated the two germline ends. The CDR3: CASSTVGGAMNTEAFF. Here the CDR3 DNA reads TGCGCCAGCAGCACCGTAGGCGGGGCCATGAACACTGAAGCTTTCTTT.

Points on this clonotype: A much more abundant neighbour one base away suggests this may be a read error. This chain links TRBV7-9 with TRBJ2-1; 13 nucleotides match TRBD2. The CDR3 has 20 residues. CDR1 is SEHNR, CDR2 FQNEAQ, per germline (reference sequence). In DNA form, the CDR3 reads TGTGCCAGCAGCTCTAGTATACCGACTAGCGGGAGGAGCTCCCACAATGAGCAGTTCTTC. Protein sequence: CASSSSIPTSGRSSHNEQFF.

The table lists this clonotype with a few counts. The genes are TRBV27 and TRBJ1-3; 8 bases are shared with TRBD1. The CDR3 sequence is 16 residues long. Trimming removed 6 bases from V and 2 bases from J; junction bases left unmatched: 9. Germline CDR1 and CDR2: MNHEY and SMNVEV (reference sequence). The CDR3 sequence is CASSRTGKRPGNTIYF. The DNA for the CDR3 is TGTGCCAGCAGCCGGACAGGGAAACGACCTGGAAACACCATATATTTT.

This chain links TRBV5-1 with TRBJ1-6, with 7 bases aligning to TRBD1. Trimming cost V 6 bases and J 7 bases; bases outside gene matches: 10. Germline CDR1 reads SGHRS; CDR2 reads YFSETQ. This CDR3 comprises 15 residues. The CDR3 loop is CASTEQGRANSPLHF. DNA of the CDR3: TGCGCCAGCACCGAACAGGGGAGGGCAAATTCACCCCTCCACTTT.

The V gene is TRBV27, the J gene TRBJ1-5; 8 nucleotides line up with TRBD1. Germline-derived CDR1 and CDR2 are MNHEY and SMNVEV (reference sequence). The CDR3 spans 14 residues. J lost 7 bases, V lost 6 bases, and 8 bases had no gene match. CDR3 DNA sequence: TGTGCCAGCAGCCTGACAGGGGAGGAACAGCCCCAGCATTTT. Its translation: CASSLTGEEQPQHF.

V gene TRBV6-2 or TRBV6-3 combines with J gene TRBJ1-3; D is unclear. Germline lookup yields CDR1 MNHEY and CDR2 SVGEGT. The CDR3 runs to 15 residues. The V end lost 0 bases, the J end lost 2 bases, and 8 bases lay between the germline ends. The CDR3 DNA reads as TGTGCCAGCAGTTACTCTTCAGAAACTGGAAACACCATATATTTT. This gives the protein CASSYSSETGNTIYF.

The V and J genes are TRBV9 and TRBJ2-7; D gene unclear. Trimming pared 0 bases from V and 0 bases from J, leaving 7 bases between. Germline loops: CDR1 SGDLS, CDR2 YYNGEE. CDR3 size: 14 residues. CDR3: CASSVGYSSYEQYF. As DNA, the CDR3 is TGTGCCAGCAGCGTAGGGTACAGCTCCTACGAGCAGTACTTC. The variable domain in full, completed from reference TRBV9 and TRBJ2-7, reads DSGVTQTPKHLITATGQRVTLRCSPRSGDLSVYWYQQSLDQGLQFLIQYYNGEERAKGNILERFSAQQFPDLHSELNLSSLELGDSALYFCASSVGYSSYEQYFGPGTRLTVT.